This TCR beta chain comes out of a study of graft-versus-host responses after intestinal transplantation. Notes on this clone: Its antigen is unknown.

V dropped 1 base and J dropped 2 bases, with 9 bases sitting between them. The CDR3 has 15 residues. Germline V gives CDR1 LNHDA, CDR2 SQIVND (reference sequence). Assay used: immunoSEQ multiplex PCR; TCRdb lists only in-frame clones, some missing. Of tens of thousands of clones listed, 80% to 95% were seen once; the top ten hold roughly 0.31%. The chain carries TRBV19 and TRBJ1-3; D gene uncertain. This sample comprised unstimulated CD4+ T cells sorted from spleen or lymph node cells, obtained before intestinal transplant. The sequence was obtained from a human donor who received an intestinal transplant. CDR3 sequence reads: CASSIVHIAGNTIYF. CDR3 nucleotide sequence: TGTGCCAGTAGTATAGTACACATCGCTGGAAACACCATATATTTT.